These 4 T cell receptor beta chains came from one sample sequenced in a study of shared clonotypes between healthy human individuals. The protocol was immunoSEQ multiplex PCR, while the TCRdb copy is restricted to in-frame clones and leaves out a portion. The sample includes about 510,000 clones, 75% to 80% seen only once; the top ten take roughly an eighth. Material for sequencing was PBMCs. The source of these receptors is a middle-aged woman in good health. Some clones in this sample may be carry-over from other donors' samples.

V gene TRBV5-3 combines with J gene TRBJ1-2; perhaps TRBD1 as D (5 bases). TRBV5-3 is an ORF, with its function uncertain. The CDR3 spans 15 residues. V was clipped by 0 bases and J by 0 bases, with 9 bases between them. DNA of the CDR3: TGTGCCAGAAGCTTGGTTGCAGGGCCTAACTATGGCTACACCTTC. It is translated as CARSLVAGPNYGYTF.

J is TRBJ2-3 and V is TRBV6-4; TRBD2 aligns across 7 bases. The J segment lost 3 bases and the V segment lost 3 bases, leaving 6 bases of the junction unmatched. Germline loops: CDR1 MRHNA, CDR2 SNTAGT. The length of the CDR3 is 15 residues. CDR3 protein: CASSELAGVTDTQYF. The CDR3 DNA reads TGTGCCAGCAGTGAGCTGGCGGGAGTGACAGATACGCAGTATTTT.

The CDR3 DNA reads as TGTGCCATCAGTGCCGAAACCTACGAGCAGTACTTC. It codes for CAISAETYEQYF. The gene calls are TRBV10-3 and TRBJ2-7; D call uncertain. Germline CDR1 reads ENHRY; CDR2 reads SYGVKD. The V and J ends lost 4 bases and 2 bases respectively, with 6 bases between them. The CDR3 length is 12 residues.

Note on this clone: Different DNA sequences within this sample yield the same CDR3. The gene calls are TRBV7-2 and TRBJ2-7; 12 bases agree with TRBD2. J was trimmed by 3 bases and V by 4 bases; bases with no gene match: 1. The CDR3 sequence is 14 residues long. The germline gives CDR1 SGHTA, CDR2 FQGNSA. CDR3 in DNA: TGTGCCAGCAGCTCGGGACTAGCGGGCTACGAGCAGTACTTC. The encoded protein is CASSSGLAGYEQYF. Filled out from reference TRBV7-2 and TRBJ2-7, the complete variable domain reads GAGVSQSPSNKVTEKGKDVELRCDPISGHTALYWYRQSLGQGLEFLIYFQGNSAPDKSGLPSDRFSAERTGGSVSTLTIQRTQQEDSAVYLCASSSGLAGYEQYFGPGTRLTVT.